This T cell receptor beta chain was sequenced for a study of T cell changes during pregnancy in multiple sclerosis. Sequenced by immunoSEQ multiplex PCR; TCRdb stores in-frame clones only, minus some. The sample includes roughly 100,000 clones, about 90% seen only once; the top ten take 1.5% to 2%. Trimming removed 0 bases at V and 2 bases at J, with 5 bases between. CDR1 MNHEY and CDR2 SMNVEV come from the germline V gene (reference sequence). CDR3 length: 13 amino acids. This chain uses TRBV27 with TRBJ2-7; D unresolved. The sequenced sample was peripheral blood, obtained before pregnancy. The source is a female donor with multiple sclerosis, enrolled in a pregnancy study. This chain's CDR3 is CASSLSQTYEQYF. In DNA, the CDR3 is TGTGCCAGCAGTTTATCCCAAACCTACGAGCAGTACTTC.